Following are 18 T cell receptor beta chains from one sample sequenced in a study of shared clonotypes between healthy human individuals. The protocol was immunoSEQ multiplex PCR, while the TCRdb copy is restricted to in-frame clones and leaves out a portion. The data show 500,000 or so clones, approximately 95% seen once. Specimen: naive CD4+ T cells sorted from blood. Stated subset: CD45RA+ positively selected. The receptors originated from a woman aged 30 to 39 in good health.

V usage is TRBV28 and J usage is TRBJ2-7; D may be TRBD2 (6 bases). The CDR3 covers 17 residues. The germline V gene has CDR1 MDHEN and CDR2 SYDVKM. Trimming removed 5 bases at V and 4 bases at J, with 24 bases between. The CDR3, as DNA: TGTGCCAGCAGTAGGATAGGCTGGAGGGGTAGGTATTACGAGCAGTACTTC. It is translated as CASSRIGWRGRYYEQYF.

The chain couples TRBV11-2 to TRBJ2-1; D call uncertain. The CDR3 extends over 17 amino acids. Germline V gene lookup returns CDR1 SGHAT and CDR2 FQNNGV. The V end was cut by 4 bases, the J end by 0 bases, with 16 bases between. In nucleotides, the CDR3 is TGTGCCAGCAGCTCAGATCGTTTTGAAACCTCCTACAATGAGCAGTTCTTC. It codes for CASSSDRFETSYNEQFF.

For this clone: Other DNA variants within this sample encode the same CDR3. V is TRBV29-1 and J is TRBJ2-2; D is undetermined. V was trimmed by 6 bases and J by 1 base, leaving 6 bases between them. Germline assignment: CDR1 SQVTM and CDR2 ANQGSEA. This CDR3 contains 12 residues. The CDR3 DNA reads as TGCAGCGTAGGACGGAACACCGGGGAGCTGTTTTTT. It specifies CSVGRNTGELFF.

CDR3 protein: CARRVDEKLFF. As DNA, the CDR3 is TGTGCCAGAAGGGTTGATGAAAAACTGTTTTTT. The V call is TRBV19, the J call TRBJ1-4; D uncertain. The CDR3 has 11 amino acids. V lost 9 bases and J 6 bases, leaving 8 bases between the germline ends. Looked up from germline, CDR1 is LNHDA and CDR2 is SQIVND (reference sequence).

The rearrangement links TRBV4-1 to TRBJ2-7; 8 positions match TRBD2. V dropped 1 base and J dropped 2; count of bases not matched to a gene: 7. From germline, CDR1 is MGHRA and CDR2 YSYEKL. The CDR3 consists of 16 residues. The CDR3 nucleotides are TGCGCCAGCAGCCAAGCAGAATCGACTAGCGCCTACGAGCAGTACTTC. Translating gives CASSQAESTSAYEQYF.

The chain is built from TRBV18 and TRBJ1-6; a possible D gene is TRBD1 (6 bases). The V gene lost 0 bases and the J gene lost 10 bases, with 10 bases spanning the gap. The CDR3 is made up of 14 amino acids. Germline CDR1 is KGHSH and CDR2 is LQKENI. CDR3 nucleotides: TGTGCCAGCTCACCACCGACAGGAGCCTCACCCCTCCACTTT. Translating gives CASSPPTGASPLHF.

The chain's CDR3 is CASSSGLAGGLTDTQYF. The CDR3 DNA reads as TGTGCCAGCAGCTCGGGACTAGCGGGAGGGTTGACAGATACGCAGTATTTT. J is TRBJ2-3 and V is TRBV5-4; 16 nucleotides agree with TRBD2. Germline trimming cut 3 bases from V and 3 bases from J; bases unmatched to any gene: 4. In germline, CDR1 is SGHNT, CDR2 YYREEE (reference sequence). The CDR3 has 17 residues.

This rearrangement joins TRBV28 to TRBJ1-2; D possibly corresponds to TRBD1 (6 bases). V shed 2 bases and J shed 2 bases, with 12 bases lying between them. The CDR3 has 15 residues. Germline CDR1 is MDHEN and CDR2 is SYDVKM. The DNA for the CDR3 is TGTGCCAGCAGTTTAGGGGGGCTATTAAACTATGGCTACACCTTC. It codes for CASSLGGLLNYGYTF.

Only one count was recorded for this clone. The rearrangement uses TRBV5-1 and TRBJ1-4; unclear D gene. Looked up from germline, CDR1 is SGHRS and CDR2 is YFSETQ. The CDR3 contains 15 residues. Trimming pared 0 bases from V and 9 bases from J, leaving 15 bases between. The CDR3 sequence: CASSLDQARGQKLFF. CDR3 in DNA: TGCGCCAGCAGCTTGGACCAGGCGAGAGGCCAAAAACTGTTTTTT. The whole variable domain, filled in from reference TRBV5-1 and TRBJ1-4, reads KAGVTQTPRYLIKTRGQQVTLSCSPISGHRSVSWYQQTPGQGLQFLFEYFSETQRNKGNFPGRFSGRQFSNSRSEMNVSTLELGDSALYLCASSLDQARGQKLFFGSGTQLSVL.

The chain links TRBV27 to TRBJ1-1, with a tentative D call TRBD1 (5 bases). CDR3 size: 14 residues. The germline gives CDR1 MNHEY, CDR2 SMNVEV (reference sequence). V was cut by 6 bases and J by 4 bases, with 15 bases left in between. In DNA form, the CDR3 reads TGTGCCAGCAGCTTCAGGGCGAGGGGCACTGAAGCTTTCTTT. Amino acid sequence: CASSFRARGTEAFF.

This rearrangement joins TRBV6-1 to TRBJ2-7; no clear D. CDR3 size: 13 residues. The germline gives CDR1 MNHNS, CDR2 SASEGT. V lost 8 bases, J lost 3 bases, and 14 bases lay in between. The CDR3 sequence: CASSLGRNYEQYF. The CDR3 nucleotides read TGTGCCAGCTCCCTCGGGCGGAACTACGAGCAGTACTTC.

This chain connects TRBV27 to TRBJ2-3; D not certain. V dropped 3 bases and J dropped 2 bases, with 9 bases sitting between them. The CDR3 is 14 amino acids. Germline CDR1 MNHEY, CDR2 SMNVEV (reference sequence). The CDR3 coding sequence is TGTGCCAGCAGTTTCGATCGGCCCACAGATACGCAGTATTTT. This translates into CASSFDRPTDTQYF.

In nucleotides, the CDR3 is TGTGCCAGTAGTATAGAGGGACAGGCAGATACGCAGTATTTT. This sequence encodes CASSIEGQADTQYF. The chain employs TRBV19 and TRBJ2-3; 8 positions match TRBD1. This CDR3 region has 14 residues. The V and J ends lost 0 bases and 4 bases, in that order; junction bases with no gene match: 0. The germline V gene encodes CDR1 LNHDA and CDR2 SQIVND (reference sequence).

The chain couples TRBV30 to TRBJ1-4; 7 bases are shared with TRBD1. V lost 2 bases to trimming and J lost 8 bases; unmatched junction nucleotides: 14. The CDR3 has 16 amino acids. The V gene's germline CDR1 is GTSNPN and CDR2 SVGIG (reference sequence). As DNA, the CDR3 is TGTGCCTGGAGTCACCGCTCACAGGGGAGTGGGGAAAAACTGTTTTTT. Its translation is CAWSHRSQGSGEKLFF.

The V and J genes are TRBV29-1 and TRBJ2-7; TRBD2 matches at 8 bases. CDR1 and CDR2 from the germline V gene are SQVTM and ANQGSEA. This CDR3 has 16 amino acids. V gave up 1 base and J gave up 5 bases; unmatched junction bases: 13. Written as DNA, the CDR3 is TGCAGCGTTGAAGCCGGGCGATGGCGGGAGGACGACGAGCAGTACTTC. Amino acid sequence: CSVEAGRWREDDEQYF.

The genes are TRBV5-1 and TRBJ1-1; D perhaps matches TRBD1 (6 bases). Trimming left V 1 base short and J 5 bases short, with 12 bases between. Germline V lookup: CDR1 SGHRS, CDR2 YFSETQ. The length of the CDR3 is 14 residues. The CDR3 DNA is TGCGCCAGCAGCTTGCCGGGGGCGGGGACTGAAGCTTTCTTT. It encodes CASSLPGAGTEAFF.

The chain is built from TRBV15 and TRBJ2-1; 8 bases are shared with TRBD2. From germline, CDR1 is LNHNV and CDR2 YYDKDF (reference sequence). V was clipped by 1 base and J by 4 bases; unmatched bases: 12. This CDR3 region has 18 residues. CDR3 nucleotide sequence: TGTGCCACCAGCAGAGGTGGCCAAAATAGCGGGGTATACAATGAGCAGTTCTTC. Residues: CATSRGGQNSGVYNEQFF.

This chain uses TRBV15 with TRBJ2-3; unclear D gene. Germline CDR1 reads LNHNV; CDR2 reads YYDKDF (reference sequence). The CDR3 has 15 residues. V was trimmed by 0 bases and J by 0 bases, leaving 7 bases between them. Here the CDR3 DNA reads TGTGCCACCAGCAGAGACCCAGCGAGCACAGATACGCAGTATTTT. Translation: CATSRDPASTDTQYF.